This T cell receptor (beta chain) stems from a study of T cell responses to AZD1222 COVID-19 vaccine. CDR1 is LNHDA, CDR2 SQIVND, per germline (reference sequence). The CDR3 is 17 residues long. V was pared by 1 base and J by 4 bases, with 17 bases between. Assay: immunoSEQ multiplex PCR; the TCRdb copy retains only in-frame clones and omits some. The table records 150,000 to 200,000 clones, about 90% of them present only once. The sample was peripheral blood, taken 28 days after the second AZD1222 dose. The receptor's source is an adult who received the AZD1222 COVID-19 vaccine. The rearrangement uses TRBV19 and TRBJ1-5; D is unresolved. The CDR3 reads CASSIVRQQVENQPQHF. The CDR3 DNA follows: TGTGCCAGTAGTATAGTAAGGCAGCAAGTCGAAAATCAGCCCCAGCATTTT.